The sequence of this TCR beta chain was determined in a study of cytomegalovirus exposure and HLA in healthy donors. The study, taken as a whole, reports: Cytomegalovirus status, reportedly, was diagnosed with high specificity and sensitivity by the classifier. With later analysis, a missense DCLRE1C variant became linked to TCR beta V- and J-gene trimming.

V lost 4 bases to trimming and J lost 8 bases; unmatched junction nucleotides: 8. This CDR3 comprises 13 residues. Germline values: CDR1 SGHRS, CDR2 YFSETQ. Both 60 Vbeta primers and 13 Jbeta primers went into the PCR. Authors' methods: Later, an analysis found 75 million to 100 million unique TCR beta chains, and 8.5 million to 14 million of these were shared. TCRdb's table, derived via immunoSEQ multiplex PCR, lists solely in-frame clones and lacks some. V, J and clone size are those of that table, while D and trimming were read from the DNA. The sample holds about 190,000 clones, 75% to 90% seen once. Remarks on this clone: The antigen is undetermined.

While unrecorded immune exposures were likely, the donors were nominally healthy when sampled. This TCR was sampled from a woman in her 30s in good health and CMV-seronegative. Source material: PBMCs. The chain joins TRBV5-1 to TRBJ1-2, with 7 bases identical to TRBD1. This chain's CDR3 is CASSPDRERGYTF. In nucleotides, the CDR3 is TGCGCCAGCAGCCCCGACAGGGAACGGGGCTACACCTTC. The full variable domain, in which reference TRBV5-1 and TRBJ1-2 provide the parts outside the CDR3, is KAGVTQTPRYLIKTRGQQVTLSCSPISGHRSVSWYQQTPGQGLQFLFEYFSETQRNKGNFPGRFSGRQFSNSRSEMNVSTLELGDSALYLCASSPDRERGYTFGSGTRLTVV.